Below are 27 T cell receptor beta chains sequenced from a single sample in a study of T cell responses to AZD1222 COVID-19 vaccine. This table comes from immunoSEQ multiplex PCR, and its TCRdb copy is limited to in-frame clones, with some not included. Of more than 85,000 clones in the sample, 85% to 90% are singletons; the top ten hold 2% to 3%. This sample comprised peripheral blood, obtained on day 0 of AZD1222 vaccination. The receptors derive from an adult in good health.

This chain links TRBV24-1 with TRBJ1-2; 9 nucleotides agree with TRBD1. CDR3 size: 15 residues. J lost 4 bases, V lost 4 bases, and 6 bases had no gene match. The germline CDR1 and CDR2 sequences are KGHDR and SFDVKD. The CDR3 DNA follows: TGTGCCACCAGTGAGGGGACAGGGAGATTCTATGGCTACACCTTC. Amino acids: CATSEGTGRFYGYTF.

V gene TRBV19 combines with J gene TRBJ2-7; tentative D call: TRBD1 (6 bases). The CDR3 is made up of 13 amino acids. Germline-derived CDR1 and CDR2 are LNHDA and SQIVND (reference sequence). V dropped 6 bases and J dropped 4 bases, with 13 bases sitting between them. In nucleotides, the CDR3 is TGTGCCAGTAGCGCAAAAGGGGGATACGAGCAGTACTTC. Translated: CASSAKGGYEQYF.

The CDR3 DNA reads as TGTGCCAGCAGTTTCGCAGGGGACGAAAAACTGTTTTTT. Translation gives CASSFAGDEKLFF. The V gene is TRBV28, the J gene TRBJ1-4; D may be TRBD1 (6 bases). In germline, CDR1 is MDHEN, CDR2 SYDVKM. The CDR3 has 13 amino acids. V was clipped by 3 bases and J by 8 bases, with 10 bases between them.

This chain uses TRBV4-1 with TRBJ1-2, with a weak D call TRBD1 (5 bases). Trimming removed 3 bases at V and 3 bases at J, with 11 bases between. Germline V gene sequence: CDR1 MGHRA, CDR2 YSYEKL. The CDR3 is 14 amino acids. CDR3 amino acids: CASSQTTVDYGYTF. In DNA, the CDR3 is TGCGCCAGCAGCCAGACGACAGTAGACTATGGCTACACCTTC.

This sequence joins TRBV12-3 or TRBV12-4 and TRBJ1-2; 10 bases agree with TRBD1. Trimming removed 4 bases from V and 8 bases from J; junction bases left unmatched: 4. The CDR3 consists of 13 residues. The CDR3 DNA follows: TGTGCCAGCAGTTCTTGGGACAGGGGAGGCTACACCTTC. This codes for CASSSWDRGGYTF.

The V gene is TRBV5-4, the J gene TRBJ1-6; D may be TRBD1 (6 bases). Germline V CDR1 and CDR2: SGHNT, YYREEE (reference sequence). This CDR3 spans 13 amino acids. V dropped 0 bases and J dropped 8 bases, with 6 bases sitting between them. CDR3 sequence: CASSLDRDSPLHF. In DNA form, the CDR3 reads TGTGCCAGCAGCTTGGACAGGGATTCACCCCTCCACTTT.

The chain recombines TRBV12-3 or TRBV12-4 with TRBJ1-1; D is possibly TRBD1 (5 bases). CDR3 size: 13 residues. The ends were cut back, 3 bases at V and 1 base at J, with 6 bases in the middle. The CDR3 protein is CASSFTGNTEAFF. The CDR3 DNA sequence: TGTGCCAGCAGTTTTACAGGGAACACTGAAGCTTTCTTT.

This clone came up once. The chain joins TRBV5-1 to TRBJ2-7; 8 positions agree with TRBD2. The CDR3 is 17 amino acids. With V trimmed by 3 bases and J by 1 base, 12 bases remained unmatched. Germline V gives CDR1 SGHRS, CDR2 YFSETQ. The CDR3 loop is CASSWVSAGGPSYEQYF. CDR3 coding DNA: TGCGCCAGCAGCTGGGTTTCGGCGGGGGGTCCGTCCTACGAGCAGTACTTC. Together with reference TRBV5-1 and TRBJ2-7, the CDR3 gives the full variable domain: KAGVTQTPRYLIKTRGQQVTLSCSPISGHRSVSWYQQTPGQGLQFLFEYFSETQRNKGNFPGRFSGRQFSNSRSEMNVSTLELGDSALYLCASSWVSAGGPSYEQYFGPGTRLTVT.

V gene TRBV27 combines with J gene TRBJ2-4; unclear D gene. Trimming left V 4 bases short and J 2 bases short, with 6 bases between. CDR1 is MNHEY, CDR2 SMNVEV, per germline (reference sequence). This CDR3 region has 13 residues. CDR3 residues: CASSSITKNIQYF. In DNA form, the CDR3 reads TGTGCCAGCAGTTCCATTACCAAAAACATTCAGTACTTC.

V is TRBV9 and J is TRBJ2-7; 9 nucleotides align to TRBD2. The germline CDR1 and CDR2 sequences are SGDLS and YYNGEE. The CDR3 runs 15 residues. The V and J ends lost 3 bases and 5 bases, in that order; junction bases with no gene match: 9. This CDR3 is CASSGGETSGHEQYF. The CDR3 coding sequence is TGTGCCAGCAGCGGCGGGGAGACTAGCGGCCACGAGCAGTACTTC.

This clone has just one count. Here the CDR3 DNA reads TGTGCCAGCAGTTACTCGATGTCAGGGGGAAGACAGGCAAATCGCAATCAGCCCCAGCATTTT. Amino acid sequence: CASSYSMSGGRQANRNQPQHF. This chain links TRBV6-2 or TRBV6-3 with TRBJ1-5, with 7 bases fitting TRBD1. This CDR3 is built from 21 residues. J gave up 2 bases and V 0 bases, and 19 bases lay outside the gene matches. CDR1 and CDR2 (germline): MNHEY, SVGEGT.

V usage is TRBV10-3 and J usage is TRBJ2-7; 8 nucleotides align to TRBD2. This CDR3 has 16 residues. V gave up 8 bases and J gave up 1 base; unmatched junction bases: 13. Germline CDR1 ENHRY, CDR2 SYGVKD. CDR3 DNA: TGTGCCATCTCTAACCCGGGGGGGGAGACTTCCTACGAGCAGTACTTC. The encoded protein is CAISNPGGETSYEQYF.

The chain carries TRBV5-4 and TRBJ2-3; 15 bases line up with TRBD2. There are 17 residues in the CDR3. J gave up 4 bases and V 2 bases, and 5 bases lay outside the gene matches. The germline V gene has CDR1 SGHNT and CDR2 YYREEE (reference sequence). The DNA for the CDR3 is TGTGCCAGCAGCTTTGGACTAGCGGGGGGGGCGTCAGATACGCAGTATTTT. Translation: CASSFGLAGGASDTQYF.

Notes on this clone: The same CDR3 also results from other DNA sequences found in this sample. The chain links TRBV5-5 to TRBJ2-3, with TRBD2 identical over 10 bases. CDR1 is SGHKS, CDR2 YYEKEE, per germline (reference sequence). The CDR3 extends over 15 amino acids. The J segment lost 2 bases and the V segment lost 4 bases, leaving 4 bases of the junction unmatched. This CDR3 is CASSLGLADTDTQYF. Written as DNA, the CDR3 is TGTGCCAGCAGCCTCGGACTAGCGGACACAGATACGCAGTATTTT.

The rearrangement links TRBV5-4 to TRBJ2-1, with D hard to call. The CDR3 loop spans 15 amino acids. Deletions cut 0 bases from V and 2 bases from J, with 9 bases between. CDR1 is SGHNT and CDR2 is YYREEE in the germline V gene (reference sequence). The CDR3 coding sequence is TGTGCCAGCAGCTTGGACCAGAAGGCCTACAATGAGCAGTTCTTC. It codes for CASSLDQKAYNEQFF.

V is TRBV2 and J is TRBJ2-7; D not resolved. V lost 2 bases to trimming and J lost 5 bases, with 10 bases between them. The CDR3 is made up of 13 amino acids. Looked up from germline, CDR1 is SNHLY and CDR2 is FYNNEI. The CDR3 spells CASSEWTQNEQYF. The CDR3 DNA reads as TGTGCCAGCAGTGAATGGACGCAAAACGAGCAGTACTTC.

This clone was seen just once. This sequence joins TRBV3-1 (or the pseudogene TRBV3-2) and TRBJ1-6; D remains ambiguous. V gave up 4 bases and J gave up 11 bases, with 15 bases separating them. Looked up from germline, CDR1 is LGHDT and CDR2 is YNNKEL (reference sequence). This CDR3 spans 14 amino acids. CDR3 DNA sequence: TGTGCCAGCAGCCGCCCGGCCCGTCCGGCACCCCTCCACTTT. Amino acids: CASSRPARPAPLHF.

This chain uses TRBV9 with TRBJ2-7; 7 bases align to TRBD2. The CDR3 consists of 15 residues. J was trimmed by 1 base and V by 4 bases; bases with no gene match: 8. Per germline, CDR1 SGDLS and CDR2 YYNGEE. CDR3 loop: CASSPTGRASYEQYF. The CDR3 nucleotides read TGTGCCAGCAGCCCCACGGGGAGGGCGTCCTACGAGCAGTACTTC.

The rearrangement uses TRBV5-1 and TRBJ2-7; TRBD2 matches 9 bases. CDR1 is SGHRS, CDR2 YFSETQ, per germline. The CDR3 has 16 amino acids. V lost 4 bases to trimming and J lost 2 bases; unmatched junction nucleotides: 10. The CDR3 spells CASSPNPTSGPYEQYF. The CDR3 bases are TGCGCCAGCAGCCCCAACCCGACTAGCGGTCCCTACGAGCAGTACTTC.

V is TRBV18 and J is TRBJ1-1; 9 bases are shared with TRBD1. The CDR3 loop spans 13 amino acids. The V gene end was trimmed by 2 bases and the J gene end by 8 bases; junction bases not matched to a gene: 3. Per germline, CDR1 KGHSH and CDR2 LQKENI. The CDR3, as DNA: TGTGCCAGCTCACCAGGGACAGGGTCCGAAGCTTTCTTT. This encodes CASSPGTGSEAFF.

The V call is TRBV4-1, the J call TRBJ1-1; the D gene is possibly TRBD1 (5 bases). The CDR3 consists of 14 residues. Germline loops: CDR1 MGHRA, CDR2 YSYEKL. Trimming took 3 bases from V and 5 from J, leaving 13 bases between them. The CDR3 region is CASSQGLRGTEAFF. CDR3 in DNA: TGCGCCAGCAGCCAGGGACTGAGGGGAACTGAAGCTTTCTTT.

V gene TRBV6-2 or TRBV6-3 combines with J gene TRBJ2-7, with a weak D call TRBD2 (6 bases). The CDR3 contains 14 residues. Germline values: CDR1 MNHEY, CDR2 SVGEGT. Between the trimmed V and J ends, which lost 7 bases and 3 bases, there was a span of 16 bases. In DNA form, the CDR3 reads TGTGCCAGCACCCCGGCTGGAGGGAGCTACGAGCAGTACTTC. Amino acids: CASTPAGGSYEQYF.

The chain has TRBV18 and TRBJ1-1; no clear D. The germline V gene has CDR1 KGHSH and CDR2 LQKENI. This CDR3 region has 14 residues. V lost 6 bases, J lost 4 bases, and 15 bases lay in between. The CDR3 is CASSRDSGGTEAFF. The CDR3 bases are TGTGCCAGCTCGCGAGATTCTGGAGGCACTGAAGCTTTCTTT.

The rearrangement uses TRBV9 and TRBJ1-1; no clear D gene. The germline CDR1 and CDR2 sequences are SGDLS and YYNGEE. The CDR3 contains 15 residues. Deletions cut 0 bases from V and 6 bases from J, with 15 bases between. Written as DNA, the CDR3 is TGTGCCAGCAGCGTAGGAGGGATCCGGACCTCTGAAGCTTTCTTT. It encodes CASSVGGIRTSEAFF.

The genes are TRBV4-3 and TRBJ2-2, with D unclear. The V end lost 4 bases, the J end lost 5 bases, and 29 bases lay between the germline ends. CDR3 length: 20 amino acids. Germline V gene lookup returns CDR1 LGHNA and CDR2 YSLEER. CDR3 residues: CASSRRLDRVGELPTGELFF. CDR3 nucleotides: TGCGCCAGCAGCCGACGACTTGACCGGGTGGGCGAACTACCGACCGGGGAGCTGTTTTTT.

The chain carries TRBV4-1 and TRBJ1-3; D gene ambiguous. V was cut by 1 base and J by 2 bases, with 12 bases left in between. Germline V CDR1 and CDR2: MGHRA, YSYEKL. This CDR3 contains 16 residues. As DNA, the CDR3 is TGCGCCAGCAGCCAAGTCCTCTCAACCACTGGAAACACCATATATTTT. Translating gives CASSQVLSTTGNTIYF.

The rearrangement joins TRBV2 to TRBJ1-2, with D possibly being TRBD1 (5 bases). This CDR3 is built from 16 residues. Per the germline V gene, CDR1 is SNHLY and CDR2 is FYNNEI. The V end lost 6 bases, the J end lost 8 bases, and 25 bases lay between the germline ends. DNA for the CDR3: TGTGCCAGCAGCCCGACTCGCGGACACTCCTTCTGGGGCTACACCTTC. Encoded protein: CASSPTRGHSFWGYTF.